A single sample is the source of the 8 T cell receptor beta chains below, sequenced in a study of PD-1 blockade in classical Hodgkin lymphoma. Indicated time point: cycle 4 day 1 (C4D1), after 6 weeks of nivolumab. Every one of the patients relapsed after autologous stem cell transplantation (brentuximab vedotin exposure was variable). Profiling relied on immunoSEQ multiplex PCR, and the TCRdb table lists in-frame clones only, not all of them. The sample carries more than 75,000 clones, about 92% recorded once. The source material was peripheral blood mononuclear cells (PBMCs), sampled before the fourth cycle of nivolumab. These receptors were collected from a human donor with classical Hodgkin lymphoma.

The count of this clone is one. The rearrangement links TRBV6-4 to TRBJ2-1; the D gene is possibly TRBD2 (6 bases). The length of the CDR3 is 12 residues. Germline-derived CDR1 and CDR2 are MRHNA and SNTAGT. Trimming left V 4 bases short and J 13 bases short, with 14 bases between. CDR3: CASSAPGLSQFF. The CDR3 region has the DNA TGTGCCAGCAGTGCTCCGGGACTGTCTCAGTTCTTC.

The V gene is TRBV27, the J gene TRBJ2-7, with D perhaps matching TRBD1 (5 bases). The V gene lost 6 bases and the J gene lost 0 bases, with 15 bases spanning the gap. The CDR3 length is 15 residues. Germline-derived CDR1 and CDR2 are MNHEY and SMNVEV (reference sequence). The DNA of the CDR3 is TGTGCCAGCAGCCCAGGGCCTCATCCCTCCTACGAGCAGTACTTC. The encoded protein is CASSPGPHPSYEQYF.

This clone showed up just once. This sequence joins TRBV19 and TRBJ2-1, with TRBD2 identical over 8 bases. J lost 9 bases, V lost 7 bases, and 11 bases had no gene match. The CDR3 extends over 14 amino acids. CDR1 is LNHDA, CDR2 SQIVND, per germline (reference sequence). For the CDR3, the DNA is TGTGCCAGTACTTCCAGCGGGAGAATGGGTGAGCAGTTCTTC. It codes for CASTSSGRMGEQFF. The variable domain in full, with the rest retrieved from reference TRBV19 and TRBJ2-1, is DGGITQSPKYLFRKEGQNVTLSCEQNLNHDAMYWYRQDPGQGLRLIYYSQIVNDFQKGDIAEGYSVSREKKESFPLTVTSAQKNPTAFYLCASTSSGRMGEQFFGPGTRLTVL.

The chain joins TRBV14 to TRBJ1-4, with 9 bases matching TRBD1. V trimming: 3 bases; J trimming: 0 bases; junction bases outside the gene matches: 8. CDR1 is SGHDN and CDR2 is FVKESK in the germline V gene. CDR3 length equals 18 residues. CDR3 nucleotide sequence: TGTGCCAGCAGCCAGTTAACAGGGGGCAGCGCAACTAATGAAAAACTGTTTTTT. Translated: CASSQLTGGSATNEKLFF.

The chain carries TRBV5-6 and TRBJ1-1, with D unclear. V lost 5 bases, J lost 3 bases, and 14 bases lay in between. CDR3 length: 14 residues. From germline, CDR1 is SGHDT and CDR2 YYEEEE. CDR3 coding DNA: TGTGCCAGCAGGGTCCCTGGAGACGACACTGAAGCTTTCTTT. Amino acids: CASRVPGDDTEAFF.

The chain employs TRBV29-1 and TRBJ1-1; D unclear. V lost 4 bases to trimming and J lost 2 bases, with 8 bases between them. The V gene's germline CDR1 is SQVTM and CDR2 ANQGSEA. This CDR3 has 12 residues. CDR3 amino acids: CSVAGGNTEAFF. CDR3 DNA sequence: TGCAGCGTTGCCGGAGGCAACACTGAAGCTTTCTTT.

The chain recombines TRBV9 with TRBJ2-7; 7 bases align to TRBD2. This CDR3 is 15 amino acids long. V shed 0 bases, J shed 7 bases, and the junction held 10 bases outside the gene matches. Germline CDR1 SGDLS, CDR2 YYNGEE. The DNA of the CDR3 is TGTGCCAGCAGCGTAGACCCGGGAGGACCTTTTGAGCAGTACTTC. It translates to CASSVDPGGPFEQYF.

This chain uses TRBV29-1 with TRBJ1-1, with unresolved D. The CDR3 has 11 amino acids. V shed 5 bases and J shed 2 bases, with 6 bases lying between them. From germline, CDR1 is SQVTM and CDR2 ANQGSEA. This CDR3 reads CSVRRNTEAFF. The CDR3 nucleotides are TGCAGCGTTAGACGCAACACTGAAGCTTTCTTT.